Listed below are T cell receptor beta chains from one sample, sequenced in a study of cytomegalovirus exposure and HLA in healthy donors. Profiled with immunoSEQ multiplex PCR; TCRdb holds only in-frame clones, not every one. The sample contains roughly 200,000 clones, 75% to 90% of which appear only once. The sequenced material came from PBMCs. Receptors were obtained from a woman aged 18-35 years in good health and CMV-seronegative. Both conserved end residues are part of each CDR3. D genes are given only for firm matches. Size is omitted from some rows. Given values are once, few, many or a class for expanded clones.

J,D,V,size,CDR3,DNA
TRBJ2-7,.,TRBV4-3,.,CASSQEGRGGYEQYF,TGCGCCAGCAGCCAAGAAGGCAGGGGAGGGTACGAGCAGTACTTC
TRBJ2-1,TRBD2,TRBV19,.,CASSIEGTSAYNEQFF,TGTGCCAGTAGTATAGAAGGGACTAGCGCCTACAATGAGCAGTTCTTC
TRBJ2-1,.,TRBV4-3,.,CASSQEKDSEGGNEQFF,TGCGCCAGCAGCCAAGAAAAAGATTCGGAAGGGGGAAATGAGCAGTTCTTC
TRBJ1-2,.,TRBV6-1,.,CASSERRGYTF,TGTGCCAGCAGTGAGCGGAGAGGCTACACCTTC
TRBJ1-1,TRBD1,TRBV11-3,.,CASSPDRDTEAFF,TGTGCCAGCAGCCCAGACAGGGACACTGAAGCTTTCTTT
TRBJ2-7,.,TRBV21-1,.,CASSNDSYYEQYF,TGTGCCAGCAGCAACGACAGCTACTACGAGCAGTACTTC
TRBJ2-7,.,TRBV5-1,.,CASSLPGTREQYF,TGCGCCAGCAGCTTGCCAGGTACCCGGGAGCAGTACTTC
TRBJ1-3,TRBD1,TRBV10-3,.,CAISETQGKTGNTIYF,TGTGCCATCAGTGAAACACAGGGGAAGACTGGAAACACCATATATTTT
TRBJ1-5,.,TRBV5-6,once,CASNLSPGSNQPQHF,TGTGCCAGCAATTTGAGTCCAGGGAGCAATCAGCCCCAGCATTTT
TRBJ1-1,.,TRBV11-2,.,CASSQGWWNTEAFF,TGTGCCAGCAGCCAGGGGTGGTGGAACACTGAAGCTTTCTTT
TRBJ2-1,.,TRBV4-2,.,CASSQEALSNEQFF,TGTGCCAGCAGCCAAGAAGCACTATCCAATGAGCAGTTCTTC
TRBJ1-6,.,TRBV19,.,CATSEPSYNSPLHF,TGTGCCACCTCCGAGCCCTCCTATAATTCACCCCTCCACTTT
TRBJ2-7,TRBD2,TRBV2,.,CASTGTSGTYEQYF,TGTGCCAGCACCGGGACTAGCGGAACCTACGAGCAGTACTTC
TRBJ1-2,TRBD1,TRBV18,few,CASSPTLTGNYGYTF,TGTGCCAGCTCACCGACCCTGACAGGGAACTATGGCTACACCTTC
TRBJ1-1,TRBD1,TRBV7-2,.,CASSRRTGAGTEAFF,TGTGCCAGCAGCCGACGAACAGGGGCCGGCACTGAAGCTTTCTTT
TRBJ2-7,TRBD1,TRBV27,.,CASSLKGASSSSYEQYF,TGTGCCAGCAGTTTAAAGGGGGCCAGCAGCTCCTCCTACGAGCAGTACTTC
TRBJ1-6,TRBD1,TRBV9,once,CASSASDRGHSPLHF,TGTGCCAGCAGCGCCTCGGACAGGGGACATTCACCCCTCCACTTT
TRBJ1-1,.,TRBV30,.,CAWSSQYTEAFF,TGTGCCTGGAGCTCCCAGTACACTGAAGCTTTCTTT
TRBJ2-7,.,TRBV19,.,CASSIGRGSEQYF,TGTGCCAGTAGTATTGGTCGGGGGAGCGAGCAGTACTTC
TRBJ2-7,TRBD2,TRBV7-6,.,CASSLSGGRVYEQYF,TGTGCCAGCAGCTTATCTGGCGGGAGAGTGTACGAGCAGTACTTC
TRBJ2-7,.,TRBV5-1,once,CASSLAPAYEQYF,TGCGCCAGCAGCTTGGCTCCAGCGTACGAGCAGTACTTC
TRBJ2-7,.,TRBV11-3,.,CASSQDGGAYEQYF,TGTGCCAGCAGCCAGGATGGAGGCGCCTACGAGCAGTACTTC
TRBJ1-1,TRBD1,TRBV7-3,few,CASSQQGITEAFF,TGTGCCAGCAGCCAACAGGGGATTACTGAAGCTTTCTTT
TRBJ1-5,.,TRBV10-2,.,CASLGQLDQPQHF,TGCGCCAGCTTAGGACAGCTAGATCAGCCCCAGCATTTT
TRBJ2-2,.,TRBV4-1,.,CASSQDTGNTGELFF,TGCGCCAGCAGCCAAGATACAGGGAACACCGGGGAGCTGTTTTTT
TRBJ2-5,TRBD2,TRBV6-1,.,CASSESSGTSGTQYF,TGTGCCAGCAGTGAAAGCTCCGGGACTAGCGGGACCCAGTACTTC
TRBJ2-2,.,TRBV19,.,CASSLLSAGELFF,TGTGCCAGTAGTCTCTTATCCGCCGGGGAGCTGTTTTTT
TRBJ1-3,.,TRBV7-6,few,CASSLSAGNTIYF,TGTGCCAGCAGCTTATCGGCTGGAAACACCATATATTTT
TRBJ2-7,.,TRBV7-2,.,CASSLAQNSYEQYF,TGTGCCAGCAGCTTAGCTCAGAACTCCTACGAGCAGTACTTC
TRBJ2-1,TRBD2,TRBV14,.,CASSYHSGGPFIF,TGTGCCAGCAGCTACCATAGCGGGGGACCTTTCATCTTC
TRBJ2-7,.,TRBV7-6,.,CASSPPLAAQYF,TGTGCCAGCAGCCCACCTTTAGCCGCGCAGTACTTC
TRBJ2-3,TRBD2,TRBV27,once,CASSFRTLAGGTDTQYF,TGTGCCAGCAGTTTTCGTACTCTAGCGGGAGGCACAGATACGCAGTATTTT
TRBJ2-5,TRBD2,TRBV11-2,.,CASSPRLAGQETQYF,TGTGCCAGCAGCCCGCGACTAGCGGGGCAAGAGACCCAGTACTTC
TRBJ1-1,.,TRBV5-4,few,CASSLAAEAFF,TGTGCCAGCAGCTTGGCTGCTGAAGCTTTCTTT
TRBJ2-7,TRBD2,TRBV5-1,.,CASSLVGLADFEQYF,TGCGCCAGCAGCTTGGTCGGACTAGCGGACTTCGAGCAGTACTTC
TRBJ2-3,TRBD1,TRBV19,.,CASGREDRGRDTQYF,TGTGCCAGCGGAAGGGAGGACAGGGGCCGAGATACGCAGTATTTT
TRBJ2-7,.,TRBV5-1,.,CASSYRVPYEQYF,TGCGCCAGCAGCTACAGGGTACCCTACGAGCAGTACTTC
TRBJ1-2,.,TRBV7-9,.,CASSLVDPLRGYTF,TGTGCCAGCAGCTTAGTTGATCCCTTGCGGGGCTACACCTTC
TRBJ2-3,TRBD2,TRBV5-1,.,CASSFSGREIDTQYF,TGCGCCAGCAGCTTCAGCGGGAGGGAGATAGATACGCAGTATTTT
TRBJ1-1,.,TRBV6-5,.,CASSSVRVGTEAFF,TGTGCCAGCAGTTCCGTCAGGGTAGGCACTGAAGCTTTCTTT
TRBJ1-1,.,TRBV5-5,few,CASSFDGQSNTEAFF,TGTGCCAGCAGCTTCGATGGACAGTCGAACACTGAAGCTTTCTTT